What follows describes a single TCR beta chain. What it binds is not known. This record belongs to a study of cytomegalovirus exposure and HLA in healthy donors. Assay used: immunoSEQ multiplex PCR; TCRdb lists only in-frame clones, some missing. This sample has 250,000 to 300,000 clones; around 91% occur once, and the top ten carry 0.37%. The CDR3 length is 12 residues. Trimming took 6 bases from V and 6 from J; bases not matched to a gene: 7. CDR1 is SQVTM and CDR2 is ANQGSEA in the germline V gene. Study-level points and caveats: A later analysis found first-cohort TCR clusters tended to co-occur in the 130 or so validation repertoires. High sensitivity and specificity were reportedly achieved when the classifier diagnosed cytomegalovirus status. Among TCR beta chains, those listed as cytomegalovirus-associated numbered some 170. Across donors, most TCRs were seen rarely, yet some public ones were widespread.

The V and J genes are TRBV29-1 and TRBJ1-1; 7 positions agree with TRBD1. The TCR comes from a woman aged 18 to 35 in good health and CMV-seronegative. What was sequenced was PBMCs. This CDR3 is CSVTRTGAEAFF. The CDR3 coding sequence is TGCAGCGTCACTCGGACAGGTGCTGAAGCTTTCTTT.